This T cell receptor beta chain was identified during a study of identical twins. Study conclusions and caveats: Twins showed weaker excess sharing in their beta out-of-frame sequences.

The cDNA had a unique molecular identifier and a template-switch universal primer site. TCRdb re-analysed the 5' RACE reads in MiXCR, keeping a single row per CDR3 protein. The table includes around 650,000 distinct CDR3 sequences, less than 9% detected once. In its sample, this clonotype was seen many times. Its antigen remains unknown. Healthy Caucasians, and only they, were the donors. Another study also made use of these data, one on yellow fever vaccine responses in identical twins.

The origin of this receptor is a woman aged 18-35 years in good health. Specimen: PBMCs.

CDR3 loop: CASSKAGGPYEQFF. The CDR3, as DNA: TGCGCCAGCAGTAAAGCGGGGGGGCCCTATGAGCAGTTCTTC. This rearrangement joins TRBV5-1 to TRBJ2-1; 10 bases align to TRBD2. Germline V CDR1 and CDR2: SGHRS, YFSETQ. The CDR3 has 14 amino acids. Trimming removed 5 bases from V and 8 bases from J; junction bases left unmatched: 7.